The 11 T cell receptor beta chains reported below all come from one sample, sequenced in a study of T cells in narcolepsy. Generated by immunoSEQ multiplex PCR, the TCRdb table keeps only in-frame clones and is missing some. The table shows around 30,000 clones, with 78% occurring only once. Sequencing was performed on CD45RA- memory CD4+ T cells from PBMCs. The receptor set was obtained from a human donor with narcolepsy.

The chain combines TRBV9 with TRBJ2-2; TRBD2 agrees at 11 bases. In germline, CDR1 is SGDLS, CDR2 YYNGEE. J was trimmed by 5 bases and V by 2 bases; bases with no gene match: 8. This CDR3 is 17 amino acids long. This CDR3 reads CASSVFSGRDGTGELFF. Here the CDR3 DNA reads TGTGCCAGCAGCGTCTTTAGCGGGAGGGATGGAACCGGGGAGCTGTTTTTT.

This clone was seen just once. The gene calls are TRBV6-5 and TRBJ2-6, with unresolved D. The CDR3 extends over 16 amino acids. V was cut by 2 bases and J by 4 bases, with 12 bases left in between. Germline V gene data show CDR1 as MNHEY and CDR2 as SVGAGI. CDR3 nucleotide sequence: TGTGCCAGCAGTTACCAATTCGGAGCCGGGGCCAACGTCCTGACTTTC. The encoded protein is CASSYQFGAGANVLTF.

This sequence joins TRBV29-1 and TRBJ2-5; D remains ambiguous. The CDR3 sequence is 12 residues long. V dropped 4 bases and J dropped 5 bases, with 11 bases sitting between them. The germline CDR1 and CDR2 sequences are SQVTM and ANQGSEA. The CDR3 spells CSVGSKGETQYF. In nucleotides, the CDR3 is TGCAGCGTTGGAAGCAAAGGGGAGACCCAGTACTTC.

A note on this clone: Sequence at one end of the junction differs from germline and may be a read error. The chain joins TRBV11-2 to TRBJ2-1; weak D call: TRBD2 (6 bases). CDR3 size: 11 residues. Germline lookup yields CDR1 SGHAT and CDR2 FQNNGV. CDR3 loop: CASSLGGVQVF. CDR3 DNA sequence: TGTGCCAGCAGCTTGGGCGGGGTCCAGGTCTTC. Variable domain in full (rest from reference TRBV11-2 and TRBJ2-1): EAGVAQSPRYKIIEKRQSVAFWCNPISGHATLYWYQQILGQGPKLLIQFQNNGVVDDSQLPKDRFSAERLKGVDSTLKIQPAKLEDSAVYLCASSLGGVQVFGPGTRLTVL.

The table lists this clone with a few counts. This sequence joins TRBV7-9 and TRBJ1-1, with 7 bases matching TRBD1. Trimming removed 3 bases from V and 1 base from J; junction bases left unmatched: 5. The CDR3 is made up of 15 amino acids. Germline CDR1 is SEHNR and CDR2 is FQNEAQ (reference sequence). The CDR3 DNA sequence: TGTGCCAGCAGCTTGTACAGGGGCCAGAACACTGAAGCTTTCTTT. Protein sequence: CASSLYRGQNTEAFF.

The CDR3 loop reads CASSTLRGQQETQYF. The CDR3 DNA reads as TGCGCCAGCAGCACACTACGAGGACAGCAAGAGACCCAGTACTTC. This chain joins TRBV5-1 and TRBJ2-5, with a weak D call TRBD1 (6 bases). Germline CDR1 is SGHRS and CDR2 is YFSETQ. The CDR3 runs 15 residues. Trimming shortened V by 4 bases and J by 2 bases, and 15 bases separated the two germline ends.

V usage is TRBV6-1 and J usage is TRBJ1-3, with 7 bases aligning to TRBD1. V shed 6 bases and J 4 bases; nucleotides not matched to a gene: 6. This CDR3 comprises 14 residues. The V gene's germline CDR1 is MNHNS and CDR2 SASEGT. CDR3 in amino acids: CASSQGGQGNTIYF. As DNA, the CDR3 is TGTGCCAGCAGCCAGGGGGGCCAGGGAAACACCATATATTTT.

The CDR3 loop is CASSRTQAAGELFF. CDR3 in DNA: TGTGCCAGCAGCCGCACTCAGGCGGCCGGGGAGCTGTTTTTT. The chain combines TRBV11-3 with TRBJ2-2, with D hard to call. This CDR3 comprises 14 residues. V was pared by 5 bases and J by 6 bases, with 13 bases between. Germline V gene data show CDR1 as SGHNT and CDR2 as YENEEA.

The chain uses TRBV29-1 and TRBJ2-5; D call uncertain. Trimming took 4 bases from V and 0 from J, leaving 9 bases between them. In germline, CDR1 is SQVTM, CDR2 ANQGSEA. The CDR3 runs to 13 residues. The CDR3 is CSVAVSHQETQYF. The CDR3 bases are TGCAGCGTTGCGGTCAGCCACCAAGAGACCCAGTACTTC. The whole variable domain, filled in from reference TRBV29-1 and TRBJ2-5, reads SAVISQKPSRDICQRGTSLTIQCQVDSQVTMMFWYRQQPGQSLTLIATANQGSEATYESGFVIDKFPISRPNLTFSTLTVSNMSPEDSSIYLCSVAVSHQETQYFGPGTRLLVL.

This rearrangement joins TRBV5-1 to TRBJ1-2, with TRBD1 matching 8 bases. V was clipped by 5 bases and J by 2 bases; unmatched bases: 5. The CDR3 runs 14 residues. Germline values: CDR1 SGHRS, CDR2 YFSETQ. The CDR3 bases are TGCGCCAGCAGTATGGACAGGGCGAACTATGGCTACACCTTC. Protein: CASSMDRANYGYTF.

The rearrangement joins TRBV19 to TRBJ1-2; TRBD1 might be the D (6 bases). The CDR3 covers 16 residues. CDR1 LNHDA and CDR2 SQIVND come from the germline V gene (reference sequence). V was pared by 5 bases and J by 1 base, with 17 bases between. The CDR3 protein is CASSPSTPQGNYGYTF. The CDR3 DNA reads TGTGCCAGTAGTCCATCAACCCCACAGGGTAACTATGGCTACACCTTC.